The sample holds a few counts of the clone carrying this T cell receptor beta chain. This sample is part of a study of tumour-infiltrating T cells in Burkitt lymphoma. V was clipped by 5 bases and J by 2 bases, with 9 bases between them. Germline loops: CDR1 SSHAT, CDR2 FNYEAQ (reference sequence). The CDR3 runs 14 residues. Profiling relied on immunoSEQ multiplex PCR, and the TCRdb table lists in-frame clones only, not all of them. Of more than 40,000 clones listed, approximately 31% are singletons. V usage is TRBV7-7 and J usage is TRBJ2-2; D call uncertain. Sequencing was carried out using tumor tissue. This sequence was found in a human donor with Burkitt lymphoma. CDR3 protein: CASSLHENTGELFF. In DNA form, the CDR3 reads TGTGCCAGCAGCCTACATGAAAACACCGGGGAGCTGTTTTTT.